Detailed here is one TCR beta chain. Its target is not known. Amplification from RNA transcripts yielded the TCR beta CDR3 regions. Second-round multiplex PCR came after a first-round RT-PCR that employed HTBI primers. One entry per CDR3 protein, called by TCRdb with MiXCR from the multiplex PCR reads. The sample yields 500,000 to 700,000 distinct CDR3 sequences, under 45% seen once. Enrollment excluded any patients with other autoimmune diseases, uncontrolled infections, pregnancy or lactation. Diagnosis used clinical symptoms, serum thyroxine, TRAb, thyroid ultrasound and orbital computed tomography. The data were taken from a study of Graves' ophthalmopathy and Graves' hyperthyroidism. The study's findings and limits: Blood repertoires reportedly contained most expanded thyroid clonotypes above 0.001 frequency.

Sequenced input: peripheral blood or thyroid tissue (not recorded which). This receptor was taken from an adult man with Graves' hyperthyroidism.

DNA of the CDR3: TGTGCCAGCAGTTATATTGGTTCGGGAGGGCTCAACGAGCAGTACTTC. It is translated as CASSYIGSGGLNEQYF. This rearrangement joins TRBV7-9 to TRBJ2-7; 8 bases fit TRBD2. Germline V gives CDR1 SEHNR, CDR2 FQNEAQ (reference sequence). The CDR3 length is 16 residues. J gave up 5 bases and V 6 bases, and 15 bases lay outside the gene matches.